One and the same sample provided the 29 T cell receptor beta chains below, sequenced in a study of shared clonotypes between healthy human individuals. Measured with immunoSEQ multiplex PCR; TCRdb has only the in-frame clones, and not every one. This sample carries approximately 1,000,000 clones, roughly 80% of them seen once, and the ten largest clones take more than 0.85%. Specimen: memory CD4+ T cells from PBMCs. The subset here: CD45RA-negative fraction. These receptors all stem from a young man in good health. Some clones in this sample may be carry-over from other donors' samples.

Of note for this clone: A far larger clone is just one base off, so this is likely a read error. The CDR3 loop reads CASSLYTGELFF. The CDR3 coding sequence is TGTGCCAGCAGCTTATACACCGGGGAGCTGTTTTTT. The chain has TRBV5-5 and TRBJ2-2; no reliable D call. The V end lost 2 bases, the J end lost 3 bases, and 2 bases lay between the germline ends. CDR1 and CDR2 (germline): SGHKS, YYEKEE (reference sequence). This CDR3 is 12 amino acids long.

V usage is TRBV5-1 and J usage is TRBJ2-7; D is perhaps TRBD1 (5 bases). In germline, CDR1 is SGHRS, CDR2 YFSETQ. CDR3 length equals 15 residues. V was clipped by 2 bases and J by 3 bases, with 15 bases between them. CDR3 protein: CASSFGPQGDYEQYF. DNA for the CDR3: TGCGCCAGCAGCTTTGGGCCCCAAGGGGACTACGAGCAGTACTTC.

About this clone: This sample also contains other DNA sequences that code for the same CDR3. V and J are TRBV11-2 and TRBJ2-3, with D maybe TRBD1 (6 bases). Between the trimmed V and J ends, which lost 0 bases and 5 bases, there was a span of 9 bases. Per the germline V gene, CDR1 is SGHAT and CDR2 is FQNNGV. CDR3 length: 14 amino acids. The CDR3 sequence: CASSLDRGGDTQYF. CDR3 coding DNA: TGTGCCAGCAGCTTAGACAGGGGTGGAGATACGCAGTATTTT. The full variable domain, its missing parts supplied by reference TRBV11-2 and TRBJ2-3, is EAGVAQSPRYKIIEKRQSVAFWCNPISGHATLYWYQQILGQGPKLLIQFQNNGVVDDSQLPKDRFSAERLKGVDSTLKIQPAKLEDSAVYLCASSLDRGGDTQYFGPGTRLTVL.

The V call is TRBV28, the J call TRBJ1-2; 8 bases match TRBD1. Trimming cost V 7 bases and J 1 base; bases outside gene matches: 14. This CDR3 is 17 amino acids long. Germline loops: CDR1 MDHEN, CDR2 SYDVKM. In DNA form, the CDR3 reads TGTGCCAGCACCTTCGTGGGACAGGACACTATTAACTATGGCTACACCTTC. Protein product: CASTFVGQDTINYGYTF.

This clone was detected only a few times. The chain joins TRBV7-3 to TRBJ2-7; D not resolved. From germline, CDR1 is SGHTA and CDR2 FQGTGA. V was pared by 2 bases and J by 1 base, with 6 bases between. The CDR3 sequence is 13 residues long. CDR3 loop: CASSLAQSYEQYF. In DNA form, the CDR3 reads TGTGCCAGCAGCTTAGCCCAGTCCTACGAGCAGTACTTC. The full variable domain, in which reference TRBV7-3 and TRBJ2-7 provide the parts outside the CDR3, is GAGVSQTPSNKVTEKGKYVELRCDPISGHTALYWYRQSLGQGPEFLIYFQGTGAADDSGLPNDRFFAVRPEGSVSTLKIQRTERGDSAVYLCASSLAQSYEQYFGPGTRLTVT.

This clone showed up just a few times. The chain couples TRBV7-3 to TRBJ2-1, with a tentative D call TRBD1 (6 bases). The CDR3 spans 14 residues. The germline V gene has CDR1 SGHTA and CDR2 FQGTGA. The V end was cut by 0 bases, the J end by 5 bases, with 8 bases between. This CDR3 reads CASSLTRGDNEQFF. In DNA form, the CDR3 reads TGTGCCAGCAGCTTAACCAGGGGCGACAATGAGCAGTTCTTC.

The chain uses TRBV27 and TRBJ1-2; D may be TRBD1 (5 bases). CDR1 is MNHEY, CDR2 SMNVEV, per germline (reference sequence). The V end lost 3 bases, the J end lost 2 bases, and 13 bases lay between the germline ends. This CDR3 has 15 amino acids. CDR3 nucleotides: TGTGCCAGCAGTTTTCGCCGGGACGGGAACTATGGCTACACCTTC. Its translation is CASSFRRDGNYGYTF.

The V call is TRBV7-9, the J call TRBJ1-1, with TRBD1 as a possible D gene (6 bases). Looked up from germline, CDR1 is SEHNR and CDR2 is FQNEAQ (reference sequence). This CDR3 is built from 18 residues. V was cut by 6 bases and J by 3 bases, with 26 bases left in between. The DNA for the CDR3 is TGTGCCAGCAGGTCCGACGGGGGGACATACCCAGAGGACACTGAAGCTTTCTTT. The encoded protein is CASRSDGGTYPEDTEAFF.

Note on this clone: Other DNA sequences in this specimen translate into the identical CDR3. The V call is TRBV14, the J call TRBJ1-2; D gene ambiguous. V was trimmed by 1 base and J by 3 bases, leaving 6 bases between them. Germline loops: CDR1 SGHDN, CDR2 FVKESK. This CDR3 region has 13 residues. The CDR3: CASSQGTHYGYTF. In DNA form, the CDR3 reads TGTGCCAGCAGCCAAGGTACTCACTATGGCTACACCTTC.

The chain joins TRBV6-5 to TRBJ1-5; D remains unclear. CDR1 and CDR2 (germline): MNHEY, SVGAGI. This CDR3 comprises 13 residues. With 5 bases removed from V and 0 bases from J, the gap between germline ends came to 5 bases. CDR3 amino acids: CASSEYSNQPQHF. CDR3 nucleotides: TGTGCCAGCAGTGAGTATAGCAATCAGCCCCAGCATTTT.

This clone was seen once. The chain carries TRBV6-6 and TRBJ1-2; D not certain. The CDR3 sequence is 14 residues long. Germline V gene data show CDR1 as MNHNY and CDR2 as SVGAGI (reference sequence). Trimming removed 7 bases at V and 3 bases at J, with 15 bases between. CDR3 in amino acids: CASTHPRQHYGYTF. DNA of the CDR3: TGTGCCAGCACCCACCCTAGGCAGCACTATGGCTACACCTTC.

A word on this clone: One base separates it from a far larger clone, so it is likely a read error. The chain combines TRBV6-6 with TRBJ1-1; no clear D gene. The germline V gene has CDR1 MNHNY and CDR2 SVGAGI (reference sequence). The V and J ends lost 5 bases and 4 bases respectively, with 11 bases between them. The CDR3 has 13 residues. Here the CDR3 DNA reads TGTGCCAGCAGTCGAACAGAGAGCACTGAAGCTTTCTTT. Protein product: CASSRTESTEAFF.

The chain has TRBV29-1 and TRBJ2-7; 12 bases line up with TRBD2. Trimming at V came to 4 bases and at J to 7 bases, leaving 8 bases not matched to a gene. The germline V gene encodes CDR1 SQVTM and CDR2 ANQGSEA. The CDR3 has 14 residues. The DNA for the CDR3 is TGCAGCGTTGTTGGACTAGCGGGAACGAGTGAGCAGTACTTC. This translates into CSVVGLAGTSEQYF.

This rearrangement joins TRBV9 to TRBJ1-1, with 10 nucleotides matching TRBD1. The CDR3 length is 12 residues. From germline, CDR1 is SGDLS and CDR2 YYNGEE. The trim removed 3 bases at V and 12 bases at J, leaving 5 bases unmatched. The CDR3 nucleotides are TGTGCCAGCAGCGCCGGACAGGGGGAGACTTTCTTT. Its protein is CASSAGQGETFF.

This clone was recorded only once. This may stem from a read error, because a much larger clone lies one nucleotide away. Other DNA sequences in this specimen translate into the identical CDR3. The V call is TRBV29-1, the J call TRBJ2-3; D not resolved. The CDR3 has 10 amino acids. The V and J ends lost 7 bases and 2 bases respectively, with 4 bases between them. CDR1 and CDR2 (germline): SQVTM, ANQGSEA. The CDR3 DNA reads TGCAGCGCAAACACAGATACGCAGTATTTT. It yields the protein CSANTDTQYF.

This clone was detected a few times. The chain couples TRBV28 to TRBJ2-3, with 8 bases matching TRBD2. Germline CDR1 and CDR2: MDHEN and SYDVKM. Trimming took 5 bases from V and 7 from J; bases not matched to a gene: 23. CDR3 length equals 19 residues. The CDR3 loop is CASSLSGTRKAAVAHTQYF. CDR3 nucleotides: TGTGCCAGCAGTCTCTCCGGGACTAGAAAGGCGGCCGTGGCGCATACGCAGTATTTT. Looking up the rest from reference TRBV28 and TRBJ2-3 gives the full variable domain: DVKVTQSSRYLVKRTGEKVFLECVQDMDHENMFWYRQDPGLGLRLIYFSYDVKMKEKGDIPEGYSVSREKKERFSLILESASTNQTSMYLCASSLSGTRKAAVAHTQYFGPGTRLTVL.

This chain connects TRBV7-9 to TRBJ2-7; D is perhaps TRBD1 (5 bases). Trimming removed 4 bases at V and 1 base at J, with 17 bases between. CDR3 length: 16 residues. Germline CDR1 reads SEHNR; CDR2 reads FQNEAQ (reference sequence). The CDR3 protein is CASSSPYRAGSYEQYF. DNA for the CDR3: TGTGCCAGCAGCTCACCGTATCGGGCAGGGTCCTACGAGCAGTACTTC. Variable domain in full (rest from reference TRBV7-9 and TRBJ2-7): DTGVSQNPRHKITKRGQNVTFRCDPISEHNRLYWYRQTLGQGPEFLTYFQNEAQLEKSRLLSDRFSAERPKGSFSTLEIQRTEQGDSAMYLCASSSPYRAGSYEQYFGPGTRLTVT.

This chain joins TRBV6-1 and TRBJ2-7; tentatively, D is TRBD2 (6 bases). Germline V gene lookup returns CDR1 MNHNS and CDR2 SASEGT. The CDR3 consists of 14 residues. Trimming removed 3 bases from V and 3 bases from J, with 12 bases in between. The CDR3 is CASSDVRGLYEQYF. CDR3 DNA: TGTGCCAGCAGTGACGTACGGGGACTCTACGAGCAGTACTTC.

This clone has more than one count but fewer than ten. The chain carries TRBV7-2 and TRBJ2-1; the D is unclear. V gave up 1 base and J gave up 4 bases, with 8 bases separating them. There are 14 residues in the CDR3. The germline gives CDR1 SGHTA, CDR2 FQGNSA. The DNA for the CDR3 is TGTGCCAGCAGCTTAGTTCCGAGTTACAATGAGCAGTTCTTC. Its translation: CASSLVPSYNEQFF.

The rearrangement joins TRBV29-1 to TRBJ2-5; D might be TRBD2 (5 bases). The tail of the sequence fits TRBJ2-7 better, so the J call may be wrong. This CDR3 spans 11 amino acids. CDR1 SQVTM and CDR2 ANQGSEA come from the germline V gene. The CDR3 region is CSVASGDEQYF. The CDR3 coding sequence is TGCAGCGTTGCGTCCGGGGACGAGCAGTACTTC.

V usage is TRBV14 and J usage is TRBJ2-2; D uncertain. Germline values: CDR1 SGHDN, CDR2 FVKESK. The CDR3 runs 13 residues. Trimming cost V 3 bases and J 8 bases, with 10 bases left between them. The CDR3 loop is CASSHDPQGELFF. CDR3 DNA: TGTGCCAGCAGCCACGACCCTCAAGGGGAGCTGTTTTTT.

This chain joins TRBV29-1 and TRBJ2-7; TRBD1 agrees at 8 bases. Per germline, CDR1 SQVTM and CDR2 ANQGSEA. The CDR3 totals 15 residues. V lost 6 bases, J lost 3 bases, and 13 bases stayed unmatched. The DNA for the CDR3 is TGCAGCGTGATGCCACAACGGACAGGGAACTACGAGCAGTACTTC. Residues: CSVMPQRTGNYEQYF.

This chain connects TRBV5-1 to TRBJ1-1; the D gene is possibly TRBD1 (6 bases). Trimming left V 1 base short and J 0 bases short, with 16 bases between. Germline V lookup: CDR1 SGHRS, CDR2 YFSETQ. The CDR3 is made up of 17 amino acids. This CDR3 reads CASSLMGGPGLNTEAFF. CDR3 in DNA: TGCGCCAGCAGCTTGATGGGGGGCCCCGGGCTGAACACTGAAGCTTTCTTT. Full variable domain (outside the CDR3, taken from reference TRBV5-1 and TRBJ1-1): KAGVTQTPRYLIKTRGQQVTLSCSPISGHRSVSWYQQTPGQGLQFLFEYFSETQRNKGNFPGRFSGRQFSNSRSEMNVSTLELGDSALYLCASSLMGGPGLNTEAFFGQGTRLTVV.

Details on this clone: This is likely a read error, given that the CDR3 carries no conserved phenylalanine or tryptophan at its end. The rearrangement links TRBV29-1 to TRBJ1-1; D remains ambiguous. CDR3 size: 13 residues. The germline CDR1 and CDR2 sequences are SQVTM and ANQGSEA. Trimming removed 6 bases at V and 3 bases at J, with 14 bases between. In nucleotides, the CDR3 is TGCAGCGTCACAGTAGGGTTAGACACTGAAGCTTTCCTC. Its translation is CSVTVGLDTEAFL.

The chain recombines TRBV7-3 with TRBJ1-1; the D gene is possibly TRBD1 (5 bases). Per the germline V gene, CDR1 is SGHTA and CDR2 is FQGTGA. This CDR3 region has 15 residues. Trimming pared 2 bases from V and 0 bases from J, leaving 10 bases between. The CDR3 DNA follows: TGTGCCAGCAGCTTACAGGGAAGGGTGAACACTGAAGCTTTCTTT. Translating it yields CASSLQGRVNTEAFF.

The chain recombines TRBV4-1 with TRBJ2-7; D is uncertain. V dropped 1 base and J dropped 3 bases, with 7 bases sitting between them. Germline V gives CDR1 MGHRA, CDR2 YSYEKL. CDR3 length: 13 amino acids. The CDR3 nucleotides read TGCGCCAGCAGCCAAGTAGGATACTACGAGCAGTACTTC. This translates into CASSQVGYYEQYF.

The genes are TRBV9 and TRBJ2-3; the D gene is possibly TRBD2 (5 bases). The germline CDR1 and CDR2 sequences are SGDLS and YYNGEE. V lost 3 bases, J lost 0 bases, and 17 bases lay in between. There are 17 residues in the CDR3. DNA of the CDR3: TGTGCCAGCAGCGGGGAGCCAACGGAGATTAGCACAGATACGCAGTATTTT. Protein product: CASSGEPTEISTDTQYF.

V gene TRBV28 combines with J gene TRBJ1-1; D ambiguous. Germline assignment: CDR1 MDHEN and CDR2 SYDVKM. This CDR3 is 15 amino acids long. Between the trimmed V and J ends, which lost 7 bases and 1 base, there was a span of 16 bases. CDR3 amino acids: CASIPVGKPNTEAFF. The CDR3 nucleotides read TGTGCCAGCATCCCCGTGGGCAAACCGAACACTGAAGCTTTCTTT.

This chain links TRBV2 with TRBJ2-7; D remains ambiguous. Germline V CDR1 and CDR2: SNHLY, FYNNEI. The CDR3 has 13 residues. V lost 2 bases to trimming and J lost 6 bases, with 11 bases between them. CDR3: CASSEWLGCEQYF. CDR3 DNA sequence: TGTGCCAGCAGTGAATGGTTAGGCTGCGAGCAGTACTTC.